Listed below are T cell receptor beta chains from one sample, sequenced in a study of cytomegalovirus exposure and HLA in healthy donors. Some clones are missing from TCRdb's copy, which holds only in-frame ones; the method was immunoSEQ multiplex PCR. The data hold roughly 190,000 clones, with 70% to 75% observed a single time. Material for sequencing was PBMCs. The receptors were gathered from a man aged 25-45 years in good health and CMV-seropositive. CDR3s include the opening cysteine and the closing phenylalanine or tryptophan.

v_gene	j_gene	CDR3aa
TRBV5-6	TRBJ1-5	CASRRGGGNQPQHF
TRBV9	TRBJ2-3	CASSEGLAQTDTQYF
TRBV6-1	TRBJ2-7	CASSEGASGKYEQYF
TRBV7-2	-	CASSLGGTGSYEQYF
TRBV9	TRBJ2-1	CASSPDTSRNEQFF
TRBV15	TRBJ1-3	CATSRPRGQVVDYNTIYF
TRBV9	TRBJ2-3	CASSVRTSGGADTQYF
TRBV6-5	TRBJ2-7	CASSRDSYEQYF
TRBV6-5	TRBJ2-7	CASSPTGGSSYEQYF
TRBV10-3	TRBJ1-1	CAISESQGLGNTEAFF
TRBV7-9	TRBJ1-2	CASSSPPTANYGYTF
TRBV27	TRBJ2-1	CASSSPRLVSPNEQFF
TRBV18	TRBJ2-2	CASSPDTLTTGELFF
TRBV5-4	TRBJ2-7	CASSWGLAGVLCEQYF
TRBV20-1	-	CSASTGYEQYF
TRBV7-9	TRBJ2-1	CSSSYSGRAGEQFF
TRBV4-3	TRBJ2-1	CASSQNVGGGPHYNEQFF
TRBV6-5	TRBJ2-7	CASRPPSGKSEQYF
TRBV30	TRBJ1-2	CAWSVTGAVSYGYTF
TRBV6-5	TRBJ2-2	CASSGGAGELFF
TRBV29-1	TRBJ2-5	CSVAVRARETQYF
TRBV6-5	TRBJ2-7	CASSRTSGGGYEQYF
TRBV19	TRBJ2-2	CASTNGLRVNTGELFF
TRBV5-1	TRBJ1-2	CASSPGQGPTNYGYTF
TRBV2	TRBJ1-2	CASSDVRGAYGYTF
TRBV7-9	TRBJ2-2	CASSLGLAGNTGELFF
TRBV5-1	TRBJ2-2	CASSSGQNTGELFF
TRBV6-1	TRBJ2-7	CASSEKGTVPYEQYF
TRBV19	TRBJ1-6	CASSIPAGPRNLSPLHF
TRBV7-9	TRBJ2-7	CASSLDQRAGGRYEQYF
TRBV5-1	TRBJ1-1	CASSLGGSGTEAFF
TRBV29-1	TRBJ2-2	CSVGREGSGELFF
TRBV29-1	TRBJ2-3	CSVSGRLTDTQYF
TRBV6-5	TRBJ2-7	CASSYGGEQYF
TRBV7-2	TRBJ2-7	CASSPPRSGDSYEQYF
TRBV4-1	TRBJ2-3	CASSQEPPRTGGATDTQYF
TRBV11-1	TRBJ2-5	CASRPGPQETQYF
TRBV2	TRBJ2-5	CASTRGLQETQYF
TRBV19	TRBJ1-6	CASSTHQRSPLHF
TRBV6-5	TRBJ2-1	CASSYRTTSGRDEQFF
TRBV21-1	TRBJ2-1	CASTHLGTSGSWGNGEQFF
TRBV7-2	TRBJ1-2	CASSIPGVNYGYTF
TRBV7-9	-	CASSSLAGEQYF
TRBV7-2	TRBJ2-2	CASSFRGTGELFF
TRBV11-2	TRBJ1-2	CASSSWGRHGGYTF
TRBV2	TRBJ1-1	CASRKFLNTEAFF
TRBV9	TRBJ2-3	CASSVGDGSGGPQYF
TRBV30	TRBJ2-1	CAIADNEQFF
TRBV5-1	TRBJ2-5	CASSAGTGKETQYF
TRBV30	TRBJ2-7	CAWSVSFIYEQYF
TRBV19	TRBJ2-5	CASSNPSGRGTQYF